The clone carrying this T cell receptor beta chain occurred a few times. Its antigen is unknown. This entry comes from a study of cytomegalovirus exposure and HLA in healthy donors. General study results and limits: Later work associated roughly 17,000 TCR beta sequences with HLA alleles at 0.05 false discovery rate.

The junction had 5 bases not matched to a gene; V was cut back by 6 bases and J by 2 bases. CDR3 size: 15 residues. Germline CDR1 is MNHNS and CDR2 is SASEGT. It was with 60 Vbeta and 13 Jbeta primers that the PCR ran. TCRdb's copy holds only in-frame clones and misses some; the assay was immunoSEQ multiplex PCR. This repertoire shows around 40,000 clones, roughly three quarters found once; its top ten account for around 4%. Sequencing was done on a sample of PBMCs. The TCR sequence derives from a man aged 40-50 years in good health and CMV-seronegative. The chain links TRBV6-1 to TRBJ1-4, with 8 bases fitting TRBD1. CDR3 region: CASRQGASTNEKLFF. The CDR3 DNA reads as TGTGCCAGCAGGCAGGGGGCATCGACTAATGAAAAACTGTTTTTT.